Listed below are T cell receptor beta chains from one sample, sequenced in a study of early T cells in non-severe SARS-CoV-2 infection. TCRdb analysed the 5' RACE reads with MiXCR anew, one entry per CDR3 protein. The table has roughly 63,000 distinct CDR3 sequences, 13% seen once. The specimen sequenced was whole blood. The receptors stem from an adult who was a healthcare worker with PCR-confirmed SARS-CoV-2 infection or an uninfected control (not recorded which). CDR3s include the opening cysteine and the closing phenylalanine or tryptophan. A D gene is named only where the DNA matches it firmly. Size is stated for part of the rows, as once, few or many counts, or as a class when the clone is expanded.

NA TRBJ1-1 TRBV5-6 TRBD1 CASSGGTGIITEAFF TGTGCCAGCAGCGGAGGGACAGGGATTATCACTGAAGCTTTCTTT
few TRBJ2-5 TRBV3-1 NA CASSPFLGGETQYF TGTGCCAGCAGCCCCTTCCTAGGGGGAGAGACCCAGTACTTC
many TRBJ2-7 TRBV6-5 NA CASSYDSSYEQYF TGTGCCAGCAGTTATGACAGCTCCTACGAGCAGTACTTC
NA TRBJ2-5 TRBV5-4 NA CASSIDSSETQYF TGTGCCAGCAGCATAGACAGTTCGGAGACCCAGTACTTC
NA TRBJ2-2 TRBV29-1 NA CSVEGPGAMNTGELFF TGCAGCGTTGAAGGTCCGGGGGCGATGAACACCGGGGAGCTGTTTTTT
few TRBJ2-7 TRBV11-2 TRBD1 CASSLSQGVSYEQYF TGTGCCAGCAGCTTATCACAGGGGGTCTCCTACGAGCAGTACTTC
few TRBJ1-4 TRBV3-2 NA CASSQLTGGLLNEKLFF TGTGCCAGCAGCCAATTGACAGGGGGTCTTCTAAATGAAAAACTGTTTTTT
many TRBJ1-4 TRBV29-1 TRBD1 CSVLPTGANEKLFF TGCAGCGTTTTGCCGACAGGGGCTAATGAAAAACTGTTTTTT
many TRBJ2-2 TRBV3-1 TRBD1 CASSHKAGQGTGELFF TGTGCCAGCAGCCACAAAGCCGGACAGGGCACCGGGGAGCTGTTTTTT
many TRBJ1-6 TRBV27 NA CASSFSNSPLHF TGTGCCAGCAGTTTCAGTAATTCACCCCTCCACTTT
many TRBJ1-1 TRBV7-8 TRBD1 CASSLVGTGVLGSGTEAFF TGTGCCAGCAGCTTAGTGGGGACAGGGGTTCTAGGGTCGGGCACTGAAGCTTTCTTT
many TRBJ1-5 TRBV7-6 TRBD1 CASSPLPGGEQPQHF TGTGCCAGCAGCCCCCTGCCAGGGGGAGAACAGCCCCAGCATTTT
many TRBJ2-1 TRBV5-1 NA CASSWAYQQDNEQFF TGCGCCAGCAGCTGGGCCTATCAACAGGACAATGAGCAGTTCTTC
few TRBJ1-1 TRBV29-1 NA CSVLQVLNTEAFF TGCAGCGTTTTACAGGTACTTAACACTGAAGCTTTCTTT
few TRBJ2-5 TRBV3-1 TRBD1 CASTRTGRETQYF TGTGCCAGCACCCGGACAGGGAGGGAGACCCAGTACTTC
many TRBJ2-1 TRBV7-6 NA CASSFQDGYHNEQFF TGTGCCAGCAGCTTCCAGGACGGATACCACAATGAGCAGTTCTTC
many TRBJ2-2 TRBV30 TRBD1 CAWTQGAKDTGELFF TGTGCCTGGACCCAGGGGGCGAAGGACACCGGGGAGCTGTTTTTT
many TRBJ2-7 TRBV20-1 TRBD1 CSARDRQGANKYEQYF TGCAGTGCTAGAGATAGACAGGGGGCCAACAAATACGAGCAGTACTTC
many TRBJ2-7 TRBV20-1 TRBD1 CSASRDSIEQYF TGCAGTGCGTCTCGGGACAGCATAGAGCAGTACTTC
NA TRBJ2-7 TRBV7-2 NA CASSLKGEQYF TGTGCCAGCAGCCTCAAGGGTGAGCAGTACTTC
few TRBJ2-7 TRBV6-5 NA CASSYSPYEQYF TGTGCCAGCAGTTACTCACCCTACGAGCAGTACTTC
many TRBJ2-3 TRBV2 NA CASSQRRDLQYF TGTGCCAGCAGCCAGAGGCGGGACTTGCAGTATTTT
once TRBJ1-1 TRBV20-1 NA CSAKRTEAFF TGCAGTGCTAAACGCACTGAAGCTTTCTTT
many TRBJ1-1 TRBV18 NA CASSPGAGEAFF TGTGCCAGCTCGCCGGGGGCCGGTGAAGCTTTCTTT
NA TRBJ2-2 TRBV3-1 NA CASSKKGTNTGELFF TGTGCCAGCAGTAAAAAGGGCACAAACACCGGGGAGCTGTTTTTT
many TRBJ2-7 TRBV7-6 NA CASSLEAGGRDRGLEQYF TGTGCCAGCAGCTTAGAAGCGGGGGGCCGGGACAGGGGCCTCGAGCAGTACTTC
NA TRBJ1-1 TRBV5-1 NA CASSFYTGNTEAFF TGCGCCAGCAGCTTCTACACAGGGAACACTGAAGCTTTCTTT
NA TRBJ1-2 TRBV5-4 TRBD1 CASSREGAVNYGYTF TGTGCCAGCAGTCGGGAGGGGGCAGTTAACTATGGCTACACCTTC
few TRBJ2-5 TRBV11-2 NA CASGLGWEETQYF TGTGCCAGCGGACTGGGTTGGGAAGAGACCCAGTACTTC
many TRBJ1-2 TRBV7-9 NA CASTDTLEHYGYTF TGTGCCAGCACCGACACGCTAGAGCACTATGGCTACACCTTC
many TRBJ2-2 TRBV11-2 TRBD2 CASSGRTTSGGGELFF TGTGCCAGCAGCGGGCGAACGACTAGCGGGGGCGGGGAGCTGTTTTTT